The 15 T cell receptor beta chains below were found in one sample sequenced in a study of siplizumab effects on memory and regulatory T cells. Repertoires were generated with immunoSEQ multiplex PCR, while TCRdb's copy carries only in-frame clones and drops some. The data contain tens of thousands of clones, roughly 93% of them singletons. What was sequenced was CD8+ T cells sorted from blood. These receptors came from a human donor in good health.

The chain links TRBV2 to TRBJ2-2; no reliable D call. The germline CDR1 and CDR2 sequences are SNHLY and FYNNEI. The CDR3 is made up of 16 amino acids. V lost 2 bases and J 4 bases, leaving 14 bases between the germline ends. The chain's CDR3 is CASSESVVISTGELFF. In DNA form, the CDR3 reads TGTGCCAGCAGTGAATCGGTAGTAATTTCCACCGGGGAGCTGTTTTTT.

The rearrangement links TRBV11-3 to TRBJ2-3; 7 nucleotides match TRBD1. With V trimmed by 5 bases and J by 2 bases, 10 bases remained unmatched. The CDR3 has 16 residues. Germline values: CDR1 SGHNT, CDR2 YENEEA. The CDR3 loop reads CASSPSRQGPTDTQYF. The CDR3 DNA is TGTGCCAGCAGCCCCTCGCGACAGGGACCCACAGATACGCAGTATTTT.

The V and J genes are TRBV4-1 and TRBJ2-7; no clear D gene. Per the germline V gene, CDR1 is MGHRA and CDR2 is YSYEKL. The length of the CDR3 is 13 residues. V lost 4 bases, J lost 0 bases, and 7 bases lay in between. The DNA for the CDR3 is TGCGCCAGCAGCCGGGCGGTCTCCTACGAGCAGTACTTC. Residues: CASSRAVSYEQYF.

The chain has TRBV2 and TRBJ1-1; D call uncertain. Per the germline V gene, CDR1 is SNHLY and CDR2 is FYNNEI. V lost 7 bases to trimming and J lost 3 bases, with 15 bases between them. The CDR3 has 14 residues. The CDR3: CASTVEGTDTEAFF. The CDR3 bases are TGTGCCAGCACCGTGGAGGGTACGGACACTGAAGCTTTCTTT.

V gene TRBV9 combines with J gene TRBJ2-2; D is undetermined. The CDR3 has 12 residues. With 3 bases removed from V and 6 bases from J, the gap between germline ends came to 6 bases. Germline CDR1 reads SGDLS; CDR2 reads YYNGEE. CDR3 bases: TGTGCCAGCAGCGAGGGCCCCGGGGAGCTGTTTTTT. This gives the protein CASSEGPGELFF. The whole variable domain, filled in from reference TRBV9 and TRBJ2-2, reads DSGVTQTPKHLITATGQRVTLRCSPRSGDLSVYWYQQSLDQGLQFLIQYYNGEERAKGNILERFSAQQFPDLHSELNLSSLELGDSALYFCASSEGPGELFFGEGSRLTVL.

V usage is TRBV19 and J usage is TRBJ2-5; 8 bases align to TRBD1. Germline CDR1 and CDR2: LNHDA and SQIVND (reference sequence). J lost 2 bases, V lost 3 bases, and 5 bases had no gene match. The CDR3 is 15 residues long. The CDR3 region is CASSIWTGQQETQYF. The CDR3 DNA is TGTGCCAGTAGTATTTGGACAGGGCAGCAAGAGACCCAGTACTTC. Together with reference TRBV19 and TRBJ2-5, the CDR3 gives the full variable domain: DGGITQSPKYLFRKEGQNVTLSCEQNLNHDAMYWYRQDPGQGLRLIYYSQIVNDFQKGDIAEGYSVSREKKESFPLTVTSAQKNPTAFYLCASSIWTGQQETQYFGPGTRLLVL.

CDR3 in DNA: TGCGCCAGCAGCCAAGAAGGGACAGGCAATTCACCCCTCCACTTT. It translates to CASSQEGTGNSPLHF. This chain uses TRBV4-1 with TRBJ1-6, with 8 bases aligning to TRBD1. Germline V gene data show CDR1 as MGHRA and CDR2 as YSYEKL. The CDR3 is made up of 15 amino acids. Trimming removed 0 bases from V and 7 bases from J; junction bases left unmatched: 2.

The chain is built from TRBV7-9 and TRBJ2-1; D unresolved. The length of the CDR3 is 18 residues. In germline, CDR1 is SEHNR, CDR2 FQNEAQ (reference sequence). V lost 1 base to trimming and J lost 4 bases, with 20 bases between them. CDR3 loop: CASSLGWAQIPEYNEQFF. Written as DNA, the CDR3 is TGTGCCAGCAGCTTAGGATGGGCACAGATTCCTGAGTACAATGAGCAGTTCTTC. The entire variable domain, with the rest obtained from reference TRBV7-9 and TRBJ2-1, is as follows: DTGVSQNPRHKITKRGQNVTFRCDPISEHNRLYWYRQTLGQGPEFLTYFQNEAQLEKSRLLSDRFSAERPKGSFSTLEIQRTEQGDSAMYLCASSLGWAQIPEYNEQFFGPGTRLTVL.

This clone was observed a handful of times. The rearrangement uses TRBV4-1 and TRBJ1-1; no definite D call. Germline values: CDR1 MGHRA, CDR2 YSYEKL. The germline V and J ends were trimmed by 2 bases and 0 bases, with 4 bases remaining between them. This CDR3 contains 13 residues. CDR3 loop: CASSQFLNTEAFF. CDR3 coding DNA: TGCGCCAGCAGCCAATTCCTGAACACTGAAGCTTTCTTT.

The gene calls are TRBV10-3 and TRBJ2-2; no reliable D call. Germline CDR1 and CDR2: ENHRY and SYGVKD. The CDR3 spans 15 residues. Trimming removed 3 bases from V and 0 bases from J, with 8 bases in between. CDR3 bases: TGTGCCATCAGTGATGCAAACACGAACACCGGGGAGCTGTTTTTT. It specifies CAISDANTNTGELFF.

The chain links TRBV7-8 to TRBJ2-2; D call uncertain. This CDR3 has 13 residues. Per the germline V gene, CDR1 is SGHVS and CDR2 is FQNEAQ. The V gene lost 5 bases and the J gene lost 6 bases, with 10 bases spanning the gap. CDR3 in DNA: TGTGCCAGCAGCCTTCACAGTTCCGGGGAGCTGTTTTTT. Protein: CASSLHSSGELFF.

The chain couples TRBV7-8 to TRBJ2-7; D remains unclear. V gave up 4 bases and J gave up 5 bases, with 9 bases separating them. Germline V gene sequence: CDR1 SGHVS, CDR2 FQNEAQ. CDR3 length: 12 amino acids. CDR3 sequence (DNA): TGTGCCAGCAGCTCCCCTCCGAACGAGCAGTACTTC. Encoded protein: CASSSPPNEQYF.

V usage is TRBV19 and J usage is TRBJ2-3; 12 nucleotides line up with TRBD2. J gave up 0 bases and V 4 bases, and 8 bases lay outside the gene matches. Germline CDR1 reads LNHDA; CDR2 reads SQIVND (reference sequence). The CDR3 consists of 18 residues. CDR3 loop: CASSTGGTSGSSTDTQYF. CDR3 sequence (DNA): TGTGCCAGTAGTACTGGGGGGACTAGCGGGTCTAGCACAGATACGCAGTATTTT.

The rearrangement uses TRBV7-7 and TRBJ2-3; a possible D gene is TRBD2 (7 bases). CDR1 is SSHAT, CDR2 FNYEAQ, per germline (reference sequence). With 3 bases removed from V and 6 bases from J, the gap between germline ends came to 13 bases. The CDR3 extends over 14 amino acids. CDR3 residues: CASSFGRGGDTQYF. CDR3 coding DNA: TGTGCCAGCAGCTTCGGCAGGGGAGGGGATACGCAGTATTTT.

The chain recombines TRBV6-5 with TRBJ1-1; D gene uncertain. The CDR3 is made up of 14 amino acids. Germline V gives CDR1 MNHEY, CDR2 SVGAGI. Trimming stripped 0 bases from V and 3 bases from J, with 8 bases between. DNA of the CDR3: TGTGCCAGCAGTTACTCGGTTGGATACACTGAAGCTTTCTTT. Translating gives CASSYSVGYTEAFF.